This is a list of T cell receptor beta chains from one sample in a study of memory CD8 T cells in hepatitis C reinfection. The repertoire was sequenced with immunoSEQ multiplex PCR; TCRdb's copy has only in-frame clones and lacks some. The table records 50,000 or so clones, over 85% of them present only once. The sample was naive CD8+ T cells sorted from blood. The receptors stem from a man between 18 and 29 years old with hepatitis C virus infection. Each CDR3 is given with its conserved first and last residue. The order of the fields is D gene, J gene, V gene, clone size, CDR3 DNA, CDR3 protein. The D gene is left open where the match is weak. Where a row states a size, it is once, few, many or the class of an expanded clone; other rows omit it.

D gene: TRBD2
J gene: TRBJ2-1
V gene: TRBV5-6
clone size: .
CDR3 DNA: TGTGCCAGCAGACCGACGGCTAGCGGAGGCAGGGAGCAGTTCTTC
CDR3 protein: CASRPTASGGREQFF

D gene: TRBD1
J gene: TRBJ2-1
V gene: TRBV5-1
clone size: .
CDR3 DNA: TGCGCCAGCAGCTTGGTAGGGACAGGGATCAATGAGCAGTTCTTC
CDR3 protein: CASSLVGTGINEQFF

D gene: TRBD1
J gene: TRBJ2-5
V gene: TRBV19
clone size: .
CDR3 DNA: TGTGCCAGTAGCGAACAGGGGACCTACGGGCAGTACTTC
CDR3 protein: CASSEQGTYGQYF

D gene: TRBD2
J gene: TRBJ2-3
V gene: TRBV30
clone size: .
CDR3 DNA: TGTGCCTGGAGCGCATCCAGCGGGGGGCTCACAGATACGCAGTATTTT
CDR3 protein: CAWSASSGGLTDTQYF

D gene: TRBD2
J gene: TRBJ2-3
V gene: TRBV4-1
clone size: .
CDR3 DNA: TGCGCCAGCAGCCAAGAAGGGTCTAGCGGGAGCACAGATACGCAGTATTTT
CDR3 protein: CASSQEGSSGSTDTQYF

D gene: TRBD1
J gene: TRBJ1-1
V gene: TRBV4-3
clone size: few
CDR3 DNA: TGCGCCAGCAGCCAAGAGTGGGGACAGGGGGCTTTTTGGGCTTTCTTT
CDR3 protein: CASSQEWGQGAFWAFF

D gene: TRBD2
J gene: TRBJ2-5
V gene: TRBV19
clone size: .
CDR3 DNA: TGTGCCAGTAGTATAGTTGGACTAGCGGGGGGGCAAGAGACCCAGTACTTC
CDR3 protein: CASSIVGLAGGQETQYF

D gene: .
J gene: TRBJ2-5
V gene: TRBV19
clone size: .
CDR3 DNA: TGTGCCAGTAGTATACAACAGGGTGGGACCCAGTACTTC
CDR3 protein: CASSIQQGGTQYF

D gene: TRBD1
J gene: TRBJ1-1
V gene: TRBV27
clone size: .
CDR3 DNA: TGTGCCAGCAGTCCGACCTGGGGACAGGGGGCCGGCACTGAAGCTTTCTTT
CDR3 protein: CASSPTWGQGAGTEAFF

D gene: .
J gene: TRBJ2-1
V gene: TRBV6-5
clone size: .
CDR3 DNA: TGTGCCAGCAGGGAGTACAATGAGCAGTTCTTC
CDR3 protein: CASREYNEQFF

D gene: TRBD1
J gene: TRBJ2-1
V gene: TRBV19
clone size: .
CDR3 DNA: TGTGCCAGTAGAGGTCAGGGGGCCTTGAATGAGCAGTTCTTC
CDR3 protein: CASRGQGALNEQFF

D gene: .
J gene: TRBJ2-7
V gene: TRBV6-1
clone size: .
CDR3 DNA: TGTGCCAGCGAACCCACTGACACGCCCTCGTACGAGCAGTACTTC
CDR3 protein: CASEPTDTPSYEQYF

D gene: .
J gene: TRBJ1-4
V gene: TRBV7-6
clone size: .
CDR3 DNA: TGTGCCAGCAGCCTCTATGCCGAGGGTAATGAAAAACTGTTTTTT
CDR3 protein: CASSLYAEGNEKLFF

D gene: TRBD2
J gene: TRBJ2-3
V gene: TRBV6-6
clone size: .
CDR3 DNA: TGTGCCAGCAGACTCACTAGCGGGATTAGCACAGATACGCAGTATTTT
CDR3 protein: CASRLTSGISTDTQYF

D gene: .
J gene: TRBJ1-5
V gene: TRBV19
clone size: .
CDR3 DNA: TGTGCCAGCCGTCGAACCTTGTGGGGGACTTTTAGCAATCAGCCCCAGCATTTT
CDR3 protein: CASRRTLWGTFSNQPQHF

D gene: .
J gene: TRBJ2-7
V gene: TRBV27
clone size: .
CDR3 DNA: TGTGCCAGCAGACAGGGGGGGTCGGACGAGCAGTACTTC
CDR3 protein: CASRQGGSDEQYF

D gene: .
J gene: TRBJ2-7
V gene: TRBV28
clone size: once
CDR3 DNA: TGTGCCAGCACTGACCCGGACAGACTGATGAGCTCCTACGAGCAGTACTTC
CDR3 protein: CASTDPDRLMSSYEQYF

D gene: .
J gene: TRBJ2-7
V gene: TRBV5-6
clone size: few
CDR3 DNA: TGTGCCAGCAGCTTGGCTGTCAGCGCGTACGAGCAGTACTTC
CDR3 protein: CASSLAVSAYEQYF

D gene: TRBD1
J gene: TRBJ2-7
V gene: TRBV6-1
clone size: few
CDR3 DNA: TGTGCCAGCCTAAGACAGGGAGTCTACGAGCAGTACTTC
CDR3 protein: CASLRQGVYEQYF

D gene: TRBD2
J gene: TRBJ2-7
V gene: TRBV19
clone size: once
CDR3 DNA: TGTGCCAGTAGTACCGGGACTAGAGGGAACCACGAGCAGTACTTC
CDR3 protein: CASSTGTRGNHEQYF

D gene: .
J gene: TRBJ2-1
V gene: TRBV6-5
clone size: .
CDR3 DNA: TGTGCCAGCAGTTATCAGCTGAGGGGGAATGAGCAGTTCTTC
CDR3 protein: CASSYQLRGNEQFF

D gene: .
J gene: TRBJ2-7
V gene: TRBV6-1
clone size: few
CDR3 DNA: TGTGCCAGCAGTGACCTGGACAGTCCCTACGAGCAGTACTTC
CDR3 protein: CASSDLDSPYEQYF

D gene: TRBD2
J gene: TRBJ2-5
V gene: TRBV7-9
clone size: .
CDR3 DNA: TGTGCCAGCAGCTCTCTAGCGGGAGGAGAGACCCAGTACTTC
CDR3 protein: CASSSLAGGETQYF

D gene: .
J gene: TRBJ2-1
V gene: TRBV19
clone size: .
CDR3 DNA: TGTGCCAGTAGTATAGTGGGTGGGCCGCTCAATGAGCAGTTCTTC
CDR3 protein: CASSIVGGPLNEQFF

D gene: .
J gene: TRBJ2-4
V gene: TRBV15
clone size: .
CDR3 DNA: TGTGCCACCTCGGGAGCCAAAAACATTCAGTACTTC
CDR3 protein: CATSGAKNIQYF

D gene: TRBD2
J gene: TRBJ2-7
V gene: TRBV7-9
clone size: .
CDR3 DNA: TGTGCCAGCAGCGCATCTAGCGGTCCGCACTTCTACGAGCAGTACTTC
CDR3 protein: CASSASSGPHFYEQYF

D gene: TRBD1
J gene: TRBJ1-5
V gene: TRBV7-2
clone size: .
CDR3 DNA: TGTGCCAGCAGCAGCGGGACAGGGGCGGAATGGCCCCAGCATTTT
CDR3 protein: CASSSGTGAEWPQHF

D gene: .
J gene: TRBJ2-5
V gene: TRBV4-1
clone size: .
CDR3 DNA: TGCGCCAGCAGCCAAGGGCAGGACCAAGAGACCCAGTACTTC
CDR3 protein: CASSQGQDQETQYF

D gene: .
J gene: TRBJ2-1
V gene: TRBV11-2
clone size: .
CDR3 DNA: TGTGCCAGCAGCTTAGAGTCTAGCCTATACTCCTACAATGAGCAGTTCTTC
CDR3 protein: CASSLESSLYSYNEQFF

D gene: TRBD1
J gene: TRBJ2-5
V gene: TRBV23-1
clone size: .
CDR3 DNA: TGCGCCAGCAGTCAAGCCGGGACAGGGGGGGAGGAGACCCAGTACTTC
CDR3 protein: CASSQAGTGGEETQYF

D gene: .
J gene: TRBJ1-2
V gene: TRBV4-1
clone size: few
CDR3 DNA: TGCGCCAGCAGCCAAACCACAGGGTTGTATGGCTACACCTTC
CDR3 protein: CASSQTTGLYGYTF

D gene: TRBD2
J gene: TRBJ2-1
V gene: TRBV27
clone size: .
CDR3 DNA: TGTGCCAGCAGTTCAGCGGGAGGGCCTACGTTCTTC
CDR3 protein: CASSSAGGPTFF

D gene: .
J gene: TRBJ1-1
V gene: TRBV4-1
clone size: .
CDR3 DNA: TGCGCCAGCAGCCAAGATGAGAGTTTTAACACTGAAGCTTTCTTT
CDR3 protein: CASSQDESFNTEAFF

D gene: TRBD1
J gene: TRBJ1-5
V gene: TRBV27
clone size: .
CDR3 DNA: TGTGCCAGCAGTCAGGGGGCCAATCAGCCCCAGCATTTT
CDR3 protein: CASSQGANQPQHF

D gene: TRBD2
J gene: TRBJ2-3
V gene: TRBV7-3
clone size: .
CDR3 DNA: TGTGCCAGCAGCTTCCTCGCGGGAGACGCAGATACGCAGTATTTT
CDR3 protein: CASSFLAGDADTQYF

D gene: TRBD2
J gene: TRBJ2-1
V gene: TRBV7-8
clone size: .
CDR3 DNA: TGTGCCAGCAGCTATACCGGGACTAGCGGGAGACATGAGCAGTTCTTC
CDR3 protein: CASSYTGTSGRHEQFF

D gene: TRBD2
J gene: TRBJ2-2
V gene: TRBV2
clone size: .
CDR3 DNA: TGTGCCAGCAGCCCGGGACTAGCGGGGGGCTCGAACACCGGGGAGCTGTTTTTT
CDR3 protein: CASSPGLAGGSNTGELFF

D gene: TRBD1
J gene: TRBJ1-5
V gene: TRBV10-3
clone size: .
CDR3 DNA: TGTGCCACCAGTGAGTCGGGGACAGGGGTGTTTGAGGGTCAGCCCCAGCATTTT
CDR3 protein: CATSESGTGVFEGQPQHF

D gene: .
J gene: TRBJ1-3
V gene: TRBV7-9
clone size: .
CDR3 DNA: TGTGCCAGCCAGCCAGTCATTAGGGGGATGTCTGGAAACACCATATATTTT
CDR3 protein: CASQPVIRGMSGNTIYF

D gene: TRBD2
J gene: TRBJ2-1
V gene: TRBV4-1
clone size: .
CDR3 DNA: TGCGCCAGCAGCCAAGATATGAGCGGGGGGGCCGAGTTCTTC
CDR3 protein: CASSQDMSGGAEFF

D gene: TRBD1
J gene: TRBJ2-1
V gene: TRBV7-3
clone size: .
CDR3 DNA: TGTGCCAGCAGTGCCGGGACAGGAGAGAAGGATGAGCAGTTCTTC
CDR3 protein: CASSAGTGEKDEQFF

D gene: TRBD2
J gene: TRBJ2-7
V gene: TRBV7-9
clone size: .
CDR3 DNA: TGTGCCAGCAGCTTCCCAGGGGGACTAGCGGGAGTACACTTC
CDR3 protein: CASSFPGGLAGVHF

D gene: .
J gene: TRBJ2-7
V gene: TRBV25-1
clone size: .
CDR3 DNA: TGTGCCAGCAGTGAATATATTACCTACGAGCAGTACTTC
CDR3 protein: CASSEYITYEQYF

D gene: .
J gene: TRBJ2-7
V gene: TRBV27
clone size: .
CDR3 DNA: TGTGCCAGCCGACGGGACTTTTTTAGCTCCTACGAGCAGTACTTC
CDR3 protein: CASRRDFFSSYEQYF

D gene: TRBD1
J gene: TRBJ2-7
V gene: TRBV13
clone size: .
CDR3 DNA: TGTGCCAGCAGCTTGGCAGGACAGGGGAACTACGAGCAGTACTTC
CDR3 protein: CASSLAGQGNYEQYF

D gene: .
J gene: TRBJ1-3
V gene: TRBV10-3
clone size: few
CDR3 DNA: TGTGCCATCAGTGGAGCGATAGCGGACCCTCAAGAGGGAAACACCATATATTTT
CDR3 protein: CAISGAIADPQEGNTIYF

D gene: TRBD1
J gene: TRBJ2-5
V gene: TRBV28
clone size: .
CDR3 DNA: TGTGCCAGCAGTTCGATTATACAGGGGGCGAGGGAGCAGTACTTC
CDR3 protein: CASSSIIQGAREQYF

D gene: TRBD2
J gene: TRBJ2-2
V gene: TRBV7-9
clone size: .
CDR3 DNA: TGTGCCAGCAGCTTTGAGCGGGGCGGGGAGCTGTTTTTT
CDR3 protein: CASSFERGGELFF

D gene: TRBD1
J gene: TRBJ1-2
V gene: TRBV28
clone size: .
CDR3 DNA: TGTGCCAGCAGCACAGGGGATGGGCTCGACACCTTC
CDR3 protein: CASSTGDGLDTF

D gene: .
J gene: TRBJ1-1
V gene: TRBV9
clone size: .
CDR3 DNA: TGTGCCAGCACCCCGGGGTCCGGGTCGCGCACTGAAGCTTTCTTT
CDR3 protein: CASTPGSGSRTEAFF

D gene: .
J gene: TRBJ1-2
V gene: TRBV29-1
clone size: .
CDR3 DNA: TGCAGCGCGGACGGGGGGGGCGACGGCTACACCTTC
CDR3 protein: CSADGGGDGYTF

D gene: .
J gene: TRBJ2-5
V gene: TRBV4-1
clone size: .
CDR3 DNA: TGCGCCAGCAGCCAAGTAAGTGGACTAGAGACCCAGTACTTC
CDR3 protein: CASSQVSGLETQYF